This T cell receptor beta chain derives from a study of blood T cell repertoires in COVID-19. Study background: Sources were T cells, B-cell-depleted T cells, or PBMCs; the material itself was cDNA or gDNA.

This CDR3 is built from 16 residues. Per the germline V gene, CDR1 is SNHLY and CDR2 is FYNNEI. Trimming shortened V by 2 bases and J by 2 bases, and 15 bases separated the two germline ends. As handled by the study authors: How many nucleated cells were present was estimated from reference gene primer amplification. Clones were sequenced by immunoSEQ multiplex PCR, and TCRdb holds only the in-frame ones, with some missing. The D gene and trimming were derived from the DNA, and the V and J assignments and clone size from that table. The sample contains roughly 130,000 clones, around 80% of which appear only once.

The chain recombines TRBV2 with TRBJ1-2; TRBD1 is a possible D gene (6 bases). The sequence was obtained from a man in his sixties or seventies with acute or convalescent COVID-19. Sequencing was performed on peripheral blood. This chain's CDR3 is CASSENRGQLNYGYTF. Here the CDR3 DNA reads TGTGCCAGCAGTGAAAATCGGGGACAACTAAACTATGGCTACACCTTC.